The clone carrying this T cell receptor beta chain showed up just a few times. The ends were cut back, 3 bases at V and 1 base at J, with 6 bases in the middle. CDR1 and CDR2 from the germline V gene are DFQATT and SNEGSKA (reference sequence). This CDR3 comprises 12 residues. This record comes from a study of response to subunit inactivated influenza vaccine. TCRdb itself ran the RT-PCR reads through MiXCR, one entry per CDR3 protein. The sample holds over 750,000 distinct CDR3 sequences, less than 25% seen once. Sequencing was performed on PBMCs from blood, taken about 5 days after vaccination. The chain employs TRBV20-1 and TRBJ1-1; D is uncertain. This sequence was found in a man aged 45-65 years who received an inactivated influenza vaccine. CDR3 residues: CSASRKNTEAFF. In DNA form, the CDR3 reads TGCAGTGCTAGCAGGAAGAACACTGAAGCTTTCTTT.